Judged by abundance, the clone carrying this T cell receptor (beta chain) is medium-sized. Its target is not known. Produced via immunoSEQ multiplex PCR; TCRdb's table is partial and in-frame only. The sample gives 1,600 or so clones, roughly 28% of which show up once; around 20% is in the top ten. These data belong to a study of T cells in localized non-small cell lung cancer. Findings and caveats of the study: Of the top 100 tumor clones, median about 53 were in adjacent lung, 25 to 30 among its top 100. One tumor region alone was sequenced, and heterogeneity therefore remains possible. Uninvolved adjacent lung, not tumor, had the highest T cell clonality. Blood T cell density predicted longer survival; adjacent-lung clonality, shorter.

The V and J ends lost 2 bases and 0 bases, in that order; junction bases with no gene match: 4. CDR3 length: 15 residues. Germline CDR1 and CDR2: SGHNT and YENEEA. The sample here was lung tumor tissue, taken before any cancer treatment. This TCR was sampled from a man aged 40-75 years with stage II lung adenocarcinoma. The chain carries TRBV11-3 and TRBJ2-7; 7 bases are a match to TRBD2. In nucleotides, the CDR3 is TGTGCCAGCAGCTTAAGCGGGGCCGCCTCCTACGAGCAGTACTTC. This encodes CASSLSGAASYEQYF.